The 5 T cell receptor beta chains below come from one sample, sequenced in a study of T cell repertoires in cytomegalovirus infection. TCRdb re-called the reads through MiXCR, storing one row per CDR3 protein. The sample contains roughly 500,000 distinct CDR3 sequences, about two fifths of which appear only once. What these receptors recognize is not known. The input for sequencing was cultured PBMCs, taken from culture after CMV antigen stimulation. The receptors shown here come from a human donor in good health (CMV status not recorded). Some clones in this sample may be carry-over from other donors' samples.

The chain has TRBV15 and TRBJ2-5; D ambiguous. From germline, CDR1 is LNHNV and CDR2 YYDKDF (reference sequence). Trimming took off 0 bases at V and 1 base at J, with 9 bases between the two ends. This CDR3 has 15 residues. Written as DNA, the CDR3 is TGTGCCACCAGCAGAGACAGGACCTTCCAAGAGACCCAGTACTTC. It yields the protein CATSRDRTFQETQYF.

A few counts support this clonotype. The V gene is TRBV19, the J gene TRBJ1-5; 9 nucleotides match TRBD1. The CDR3 loop spans 16 amino acids. V was clipped by 5 bases and J by 6 bases; unmatched bases: 11. CDR1 is LNHDA, CDR2 SQIVND, per germline (reference sequence). DNA for the CDR3: TGTGCCAGTAGTGTTACCGGGACAGGGATCCGTCAGCCCCAGCATTTT. It yields the protein CASSVTGTGIRQPQHF.

J is TRBJ2-7 and V is TRBV6-1, with D hard to call. This CDR3 is 15 amino acids long. V lost 8 bases and J 4 bases, leaving 21 bases between the germline ends. The germline V gene encodes CDR1 MNHNS and CDR2 SASEGT. This chain's CDR3 is CASVSKATASYEQYF. CDR3 sequence (DNA): TGTGCCAGCGTAAGCAAGGCTACAGCATCGTACGAGCAGTACTTC.

This clonotype showed up just a few times. The CDR3 reads CASSLRRDRNTGELFF. In DNA form, the CDR3 reads TGTGCCAGCAGCTTGAGGAGGGACCGGAACACCGGGGAGCTGTTTTTT. The chain couples TRBV7-8 to TRBJ2-2; D is perhaps TRBD2 (6 bases). Trimming pared 3 bases from V and 1 base from J, leaving 12 bases between. The CDR3 covers 16 residues. Germline V gene sequence: CDR1 SGHVS, CDR2 FQNEAQ.

The rearrangement uses TRBV6-5 and TRBJ1-5, with D perhaps matching TRBD1 (5 bases). This CDR3 comprises 14 residues. Germline CDR1 and CDR2: MNHEY and SVGAGI. The V gene lost 6 bases and the J gene lost 5 bases, with 14 bases spanning the gap. The DNA for the CDR3 is TGTGCCAGCAGCGCAGGGACCCCCCATCAGCCCCAGCATTTT. Encoded protein: CASSAGTPHQPQHF.